Shown below are 21 T cell receptor beta chains from a single sample sequenced in a study of blood T cell repertoires in COVID-19. Only in-frame clones appear in the TCRdb table, and some are missing; sequencing was by immunoSEQ multiplex PCR. Seen here are roughly 120,000 clones, around 83% observed once, and the top ten hold roughly 7.9%. The material sequenced was peripheral blood. All receptors derive from a man aged 65-85 years with acute or convalescent COVID-19.

This clone occurred a few times. The V gene is TRBV6-5, the J gene TRBJ1-3; D is unresolved. V shed 6 bases and J shed 0 bases, with 6 bases lying between them. Per the germline V gene, CDR1 is MNHEY and CDR2 is SVGAGI. The CDR3 spans 13 residues. CDR3 sequence: CASRPGSGNTIYF. The CDR3 DNA reads TGTGCCAGCAGGCCCGGCTCTGGAAACACCATATATTTT.

This chain joins TRBV7-7 and TRBJ2-7; possible D gene TRBD2, 5 bases. This CDR3 comprises 15 residues. V shed 2 bases and J shed 4 bases, with 15 bases lying between them. Germline-derived CDR1 and CDR2 are SSHAT and FNYEAQ (reference sequence). This chain's CDR3 is CASSLNEGVMYEQYF. In DNA form, the CDR3 reads TGTGCCAGCAGCTTAAACGAGGGTGTGATGTACGAGCAGTACTTC.

The chain carries TRBV28 and TRBJ1-2; 10 bases map to TRBD1. Germline V gives CDR1 MDHEN, CDR2 SYDVKM. V was pared by 6 bases and J by 5 bases, with 9 bases of the junction left unmatched. The CDR3 extends over 15 amino acids. CDR3 DNA sequence: TGTGCCAGCAGGGGGACGACAGGGGGCTGGTATGGCTACACCTTC. It specifies CASRGTTGGWYGYTF.

V is TRBV5-6 and J is TRBJ2-3, with D maybe TRBD2 (6 bases). CDR1 SGHDT and CDR2 YYEEEE come from the germline V gene. V was trimmed by 1 base and J by 4 bases, leaving 13 bases between them. This CDR3 spans 15 amino acids. CDR3 residues: CASSLSSGAADTQYF. In nucleotides, the CDR3 is TGTGCCAGCAGCTTGTCGTCGGGAGCAGCAGATACGCAGTATTTT.

DNA for the CDR3: TGTGCCAGCTCACCGCTTGGACAGGCCGGGGAGACCCAGTACTTC. Its protein is CASSPLGQAGETQYF. The chain combines TRBV18 with TRBJ2-5; 7 bases are shared with TRBD1. This CDR3 spans 15 amino acids. Germline CDR1 is KGHSH and CDR2 is LQKENI. V dropped 3 bases and J dropped 5; count of bases not matched to a gene: 9. Using reference TRBV18 and TRBJ2-5 for the parts outside the CDR3, the full variable domain is NAGVMQNPRHLVRRRGQEARLRCSPMKGHSHVYWYRQLPEEGLKFMVYLQKENIIDESGMPKERFSAEFPKEGPSILRIQQVVRGDSAAYFCASSPLGQAGETQYFGPGTRLLVL.

The V call is TRBV25-1, the J call TRBJ2-2; the match to TRBD1 covers 8 bases. V was pared by 8 bases and J by 4 bases, with 6 bases of the junction left unmatched. Germline V gives CDR1 MGHDK, CDR2 SYGVNS. The CDR3 is 14 residues long. The CDR3: CASSRQGTTGELFF. The CDR3 region has the DNA TGTGCCAGCTCCCGACAGGGGACCACCGGGGAGCTGTTTTTT. The full variable domain, with the rest looked up from reference TRBV25-1 and TRBJ2-2, is EADIYQTPRYLVIGTGKKITLECSQTMGHDKMYWYQQDPGMELHLIHYSYGVNSTEKGDLSSESTVSRIRTEHFPLTLESARPSHTSQYLCASSRQGTTGELFFGEGSRLTVL.

The chain carries TRBV28 and TRBJ1-5; D is perhaps TRBD1 (5 bases). Per germline, CDR1 MDHEN and CDR2 SYDVKM. V was clipped by 2 bases and J by 4 bases, with 12 bases between them. The CDR3 loop spans 15 amino acids. CDR3 sequence (DNA): TGTGCCAGCAGTTTACTGTCAGGGTGGAATCAGCCCCAGCATTTT. Translating it yields CASSLLSGWNQPQHF.

In this sample, this clone turned up a few times. The chain joins TRBV5-8 to TRBJ1-5; D remains ambiguous. From germline, CDR1 is SGHTS and CDR2 YDEGEE. CDR3 size: 14 residues. Trimming left V 2 bases short and J 0 bases short, with 6 bases between. CDR3 loop: CASSLSDSNQPQHF. CDR3 nucleotide sequence: TGTGCCAGCAGCTTAAGCGATAGCAATCAGCCCCAGCATTTT.

This sequence joins TRBV7-2 and TRBJ2-5; 12 positions match TRBD2. This CDR3 has 15 amino acids. From germline, CDR1 is SGHTA and CDR2 FQGNSA. V trimming: 5 bases; J trimming: 4 bases; junction bases outside the gene matches: 5. Here the CDR3 DNA reads TGTGCCAGCAGCGCACTAGCGGGGGGCCGAGAGACCCAGTACTTC. Its translation: CASSALAGGRETQYF.

This clone was seen a handful of times. The V and J genes are TRBV18 and TRBJ2-1, with a tentative D call TRBD2 (6 bases). The CDR3 spans 14 residues. V gave up 2 bases and J gave up 8 bases, with 13 bases separating them. Germline-derived CDR1 and CDR2 are KGHSH and LQKENI. CDR3: CASSPWSGAYEQFF. The CDR3 coding sequence is TGTGCCAGCTCACCATGGTCGGGAGCCTATGAGCAGTTCTTC.

The chain employs TRBV5-1 and TRBJ2-1; 10 nucleotides line up with TRBD2. CDR1 is SGHRS and CDR2 is YFSETQ in the germline V gene. The CDR3 contains 16 residues. The ends lost 4 bases at V and 8 bases at J; junction bases unmatched: 12. CDR3 nucleotides: TGCGCCAGCAGCCCGCCTCTAGCGGGAGTAAGCGATGAGCAGTTCTTC. As protein: CASSPPLAGVSDEQFF.

This chain uses TRBV28 with TRBJ2-6, with 11 bases that match TRBD1. V lost 5 bases and J lost 0; bases outside the gene matches: 9. The CDR3 length is 19 residues. The germline CDR1 and CDR2 sequences are MDHEN and SYDVKM. CDR3 sequence: CASSHPYGTGGSGANVLTF. DNA of the CDR3: TGTGCCAGCAGTCATCCCTACGGGACAGGGGGCTCTGGGGCCAACGTCCTGACTTTC.

DNA for the CDR3: TGCGCCAGCAGCCCGACCAACCGGGCAGGGGGGACTGAAGCTTTCTTT. It is translated as CASSPTNRAGGTEAFF. The gene calls are TRBV5-1 and TRBJ1-1, with 7 bases fitting TRBD1. The ends lost 4 bases at V and 5 bases at J; junction bases unmatched: 14. CDR3 length equals 16 residues. Germline assignment: CDR1 SGHRS and CDR2 YFSETQ. The variable domain in full, with the rest retrieved from reference TRBV5-1 and TRBJ1-1, is KAGVTQTPRYLIKTRGQQVTLSCSPISGHRSVSWYQQTPGQGLQFLFEYFSETQRNKGNFPGRFSGRQFSNSRSEMNVSTLELGDSALYLCASSPTNRAGGTEAFFGQGTRLTVV.

The genes are TRBV5-4 and TRBJ1-5; D is perhaps TRBD1 (6 bases). From germline, CDR1 is SGHNT and CDR2 YYREEE (reference sequence). V was shortened by 3 bases and J by 5 bases, with 12 bases between the two germline ends. This CDR3 is 14 amino acids long. The CDR3 spells CASSYRVGDQPQHF. The CDR3 DNA reads TGTGCCAGCAGCTACAGGGTGGGAGATCAGCCCCAGCATTTT.

This sequence joins TRBV6-5 and TRBJ2-4; tentative D call: TRBD2 (5 bases). V lost 9 bases and J lost 3, with 15 bases in between. The CDR3 is 14 amino acids. Germline V lookup: CDR1 MNHEY, CDR2 SVGAGI. The CDR3 coding sequence is TGTGCCAGTGCGAGGGCCCATGACAAAAACATTCAGTACTTC. Residues: CASARAHDKNIQYF.

The chain combines TRBV4-2 with TRBJ1-1; 8 nucleotides agree with TRBD1. Germline V gives CDR1 LGHNA, CDR2 YNFKEQ. Losses at the gene ends were 2 bases for V and 7 bases for J; bases not matched to a gene: 6. The CDR3 consists of 14 residues. The CDR3 DNA reads as TGTGCCAGCAGCCAACCAGGACAGGGTGGTGAAGCTTTCTTT. Its translation is CASSQPGQGGEAFF.

This clone was detected only a few times. V usage is TRBV7-2 and J usage is TRBJ2-7; tentatively, D is TRBD2 (6 bases). CDR1 and CDR2 (germline): SGHTA, FQGNSA. The CDR3 extends over 15 amino acids. V lost 2 bases and J lost 1, with 12 bases in between. The DNA for the CDR3 is TGTGCCAGCAGCTTAAAATACGGGGGTTCCTACGAGCAGTACTTC. Its translation is CASSLKYGGSYEQYF.

The gene calls are TRBV5-1 and TRBJ2-7; TRBD2 matches at 9 bases. J lost 2 bases, V lost 0 bases, and 3 bases had no gene match. The CDR3 has 15 amino acids. Germline CDR1 and CDR2: SGHRS and YFSETQ. The CDR3 is CASSLGLAGTYEQYF. Written as DNA, the CDR3 is TGCGCCAGCAGCTTGGGGCTAGCGGGAACCTACGAGCAGTACTTC.

V gene TRBV2 combines with J gene TRBJ2-4, with 10 bases that match TRBD1. Germline CDR1 reads SNHLY; CDR2 reads FYNNEI. This CDR3 contains 16 residues. V lost 6 bases to trimming and J lost 2 bases; unmatched junction nucleotides: 7. CDR3 nucleotide sequence: TGTGCCAGCAGGACCGGGACAGGGGTGTCCAAAAACATTCAGTACTTC. Translating gives CASRTGTGVSKNIQYF.

The chain employs TRBV7-8 and TRBJ1-2, with 9 bases fitting TRBD1. The trim removed 5 bases at V and 4 bases at J, leaving 11 bases unmatched. This CDR3 is built from 16 residues. Per germline, CDR1 SGHVS and CDR2 FQNEAQ. CDR3 bases: TGTGCCAGCAGCCCCCATAGGACAGGGGCCCTCTATGGCTACACCTTC. It specifies CASSPHRTGALYGYTF.

This clone was seen more than once but under ten times. This chain uses TRBV9 with TRBJ2-3, with 7 bases lining up with TRBD2. The V segment lost 5 bases and the J segment 2 bases; nucleotides outside the gene matches: 2. Germline CDR1 is SGDLS and CDR2 is YYNGEE. The CDR3 contains 13 residues. CDR3 in amino acids: CASRRGTTDTQYF. Here the CDR3 DNA reads TGTGCCAGCAGGCGGGGGACCACAGATACGCAGTATTTT.